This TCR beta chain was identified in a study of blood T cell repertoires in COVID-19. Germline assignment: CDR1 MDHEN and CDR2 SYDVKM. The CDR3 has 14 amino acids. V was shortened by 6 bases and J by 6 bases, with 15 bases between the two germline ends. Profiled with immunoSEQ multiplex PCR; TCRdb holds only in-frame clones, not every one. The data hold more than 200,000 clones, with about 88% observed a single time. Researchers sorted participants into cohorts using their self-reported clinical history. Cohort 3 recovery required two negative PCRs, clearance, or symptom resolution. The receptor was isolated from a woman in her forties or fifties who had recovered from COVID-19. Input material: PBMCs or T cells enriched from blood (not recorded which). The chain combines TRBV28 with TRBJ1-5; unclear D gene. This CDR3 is CASRTEVQAQPQHF. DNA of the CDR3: TGTGCCAGCAGGACCGAAGTTCAGGCTCAGCCCCAGCATTTT.